This T cell receptor (beta chain) was captured by sequencing in a study of cytomegalovirus exposure and HLA in healthy donors. Notes on this clone: Other nucleotide sequences from this sample produce the same CDR3.

In the PCR, 60 Vbeta and 13 Jbeta primers were used. Libraries were prepared by immunoSEQ multiplex PCR; TCRdb keeps only in-frame clonotypes and omits some of them. The sample carries 130,000 to 150,000 clones, 65% to 80% recorded once. Trimming cost V 5 bases and J 6 bases, with 7 bases left between them. Germline V gene lookup returns CDR1 SGHTA and CDR2 FQGNSA. CDR3 length equals 12 residues. Specimen: PBMCs. The chain combines TRBV7-2 with TRBJ2-2; D unresolved. The clonotype comes from a man aged 40-55 years in good health and CMV-seropositive. Here the CDR3 reads CASSLLAGELFF. CDR3 sequence (DNA): TGTGCCAGCAGCCTACTTGCCGGGGAGCTGTTTTTT.